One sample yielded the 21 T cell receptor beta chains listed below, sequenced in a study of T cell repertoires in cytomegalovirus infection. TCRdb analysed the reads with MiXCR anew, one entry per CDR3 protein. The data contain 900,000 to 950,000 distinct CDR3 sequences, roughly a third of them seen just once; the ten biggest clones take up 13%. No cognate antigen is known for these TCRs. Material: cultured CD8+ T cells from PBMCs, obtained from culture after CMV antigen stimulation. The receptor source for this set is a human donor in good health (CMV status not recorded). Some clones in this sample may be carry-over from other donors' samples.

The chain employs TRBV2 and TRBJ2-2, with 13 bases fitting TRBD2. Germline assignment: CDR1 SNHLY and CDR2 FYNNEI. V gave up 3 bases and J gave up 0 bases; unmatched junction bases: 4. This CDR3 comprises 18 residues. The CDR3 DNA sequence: TGTGCCAGCAGTGAGGGGACTAGCGGGGCCCCGAACACCGGGGAGCTGTTTTTT. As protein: CASSEGTSGAPNTGELFF.

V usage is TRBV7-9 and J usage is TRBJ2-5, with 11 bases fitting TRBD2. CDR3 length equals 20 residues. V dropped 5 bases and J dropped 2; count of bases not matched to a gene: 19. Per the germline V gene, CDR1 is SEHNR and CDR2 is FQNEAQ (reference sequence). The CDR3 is CASSPHRPGLAVDSQETQYF. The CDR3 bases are TGTGCCAGCAGCCCGCACCGGCCGGGACTAGCGGTTGACTCTCAAGAGACCCAGTACTTC.

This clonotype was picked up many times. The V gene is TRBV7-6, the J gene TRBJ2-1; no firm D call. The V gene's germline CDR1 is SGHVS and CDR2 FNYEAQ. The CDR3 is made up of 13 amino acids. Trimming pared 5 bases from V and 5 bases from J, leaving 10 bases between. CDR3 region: CASSTYANNEQFF. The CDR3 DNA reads TGTGCCAGCAGCACCTACGCGAACAATGAGCAGTTCTTC.

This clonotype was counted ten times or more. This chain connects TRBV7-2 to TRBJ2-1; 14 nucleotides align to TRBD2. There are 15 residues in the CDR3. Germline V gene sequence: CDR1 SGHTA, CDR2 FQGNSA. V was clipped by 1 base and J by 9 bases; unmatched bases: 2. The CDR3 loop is CASSLVTSGGAEQFF. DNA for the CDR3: TGTGCCAGCAGCTTAGTGACTAGCGGGGGGGCTGAGCAGTTCTTC.

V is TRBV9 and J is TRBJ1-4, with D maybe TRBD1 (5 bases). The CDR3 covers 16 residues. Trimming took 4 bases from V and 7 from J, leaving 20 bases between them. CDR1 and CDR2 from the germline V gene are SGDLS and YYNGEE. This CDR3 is CASSMGDGGGGEKLFF. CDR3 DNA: TGTGCCAGCAGCATGGGGGACGGTGGAGGCGGTGAAAAACTGTTTTTT.

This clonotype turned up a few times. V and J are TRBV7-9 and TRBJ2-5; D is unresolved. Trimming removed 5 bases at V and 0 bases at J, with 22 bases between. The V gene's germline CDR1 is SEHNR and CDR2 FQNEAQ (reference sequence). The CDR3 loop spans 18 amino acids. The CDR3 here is CASSHPQTRHQYQETQYF. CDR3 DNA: TGTGCCAGCAGCCATCCCCAGACCCGGCATCAGTACCAAGAGACCCAGTACTTC.

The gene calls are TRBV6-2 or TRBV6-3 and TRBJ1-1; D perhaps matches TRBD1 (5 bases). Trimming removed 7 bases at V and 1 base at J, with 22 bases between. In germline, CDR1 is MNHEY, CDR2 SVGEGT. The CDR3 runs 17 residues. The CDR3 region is CASTLLGPRNWNTEAFF. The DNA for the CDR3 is TGTGCCAGCACCCTATTGGGGCCTCGGAATTGGAACACTGAAGCTTTCTTT.

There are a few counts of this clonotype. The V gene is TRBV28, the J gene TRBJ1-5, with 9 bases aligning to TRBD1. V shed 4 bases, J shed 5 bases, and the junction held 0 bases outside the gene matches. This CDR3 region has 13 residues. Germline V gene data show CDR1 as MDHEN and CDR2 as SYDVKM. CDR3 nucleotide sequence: TGTGCCAGCAGTTACAGGGGGCATCAGCCCCAGCATTTT. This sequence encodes CASSYRGHQPQHF.

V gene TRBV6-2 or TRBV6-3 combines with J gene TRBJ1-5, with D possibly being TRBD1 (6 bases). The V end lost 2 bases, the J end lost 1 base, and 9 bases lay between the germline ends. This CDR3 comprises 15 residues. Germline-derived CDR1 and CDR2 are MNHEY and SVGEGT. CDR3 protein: CASSYGGPSNQPQHF. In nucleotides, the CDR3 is TGTGCCAGCAGTTACGGGGGGCCGAGCAATCAGCCCCAGCATTTT.

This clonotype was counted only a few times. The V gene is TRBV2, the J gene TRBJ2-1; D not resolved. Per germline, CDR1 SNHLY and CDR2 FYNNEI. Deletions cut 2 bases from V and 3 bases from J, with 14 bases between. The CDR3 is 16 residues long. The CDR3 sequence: CASSESLRELYNEQFF. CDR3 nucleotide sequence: TGTGCCAGCAGTGAATCTCTAAGAGAACTCTACAATGAGCAGTTCTTC.

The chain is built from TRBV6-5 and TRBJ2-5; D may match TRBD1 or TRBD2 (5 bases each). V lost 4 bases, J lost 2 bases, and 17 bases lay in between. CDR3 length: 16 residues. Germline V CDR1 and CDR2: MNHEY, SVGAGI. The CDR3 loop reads CASSSGTELIQETQYF. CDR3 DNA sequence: TGTGCCAGCAGTTCCGGGACCGAATTGATTCAAGAGACCCAGTACTTC.

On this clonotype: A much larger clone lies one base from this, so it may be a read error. DNA of the CDR3: TGTGCCAACAGCGCCCCGACAGGGGACCGCACAGATACGCAGTATTTT. This translates into CANSAPTGDRTDTQYF. V is TRBV7-6 and J is TRBJ2-3, with 8 bases matching TRBD1. Looked up from germline, CDR1 is SGHVS and CDR2 is FNYEAQ. This CDR3 region has 16 residues.

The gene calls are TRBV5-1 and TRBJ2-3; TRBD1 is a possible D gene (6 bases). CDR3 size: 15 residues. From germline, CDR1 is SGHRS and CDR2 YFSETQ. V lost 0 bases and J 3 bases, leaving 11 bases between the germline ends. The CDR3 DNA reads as TGCGCCAGCAGCTTGGAGGGGGTGGAGACAGATACGCAGTATTTT. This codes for CASSLEGVETDTQYF.

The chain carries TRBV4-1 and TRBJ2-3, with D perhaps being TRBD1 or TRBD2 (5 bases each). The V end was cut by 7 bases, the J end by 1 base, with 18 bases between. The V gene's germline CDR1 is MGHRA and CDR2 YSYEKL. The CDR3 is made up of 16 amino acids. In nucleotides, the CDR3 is TGCGCCAGCACCCTCCGGGCCGGGGACGGCACAGATACGCAGTATTTT. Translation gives CASTLRAGDGTDTQYF.

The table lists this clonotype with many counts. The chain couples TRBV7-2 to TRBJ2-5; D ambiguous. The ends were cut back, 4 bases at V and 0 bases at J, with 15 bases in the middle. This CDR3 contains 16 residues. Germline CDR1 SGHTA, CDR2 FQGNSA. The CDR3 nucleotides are TGTGCCAGCAGCTCGGCCGACGTTAGGCACCAAGAGACCCAGTACTTC. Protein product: CASSSADVRHQETQYF.

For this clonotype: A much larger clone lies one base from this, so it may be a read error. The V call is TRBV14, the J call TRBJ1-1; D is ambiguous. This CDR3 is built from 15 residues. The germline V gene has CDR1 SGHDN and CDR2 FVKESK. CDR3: CVSSQGFVPNTEAFF. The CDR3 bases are TGTGTCAGCAGCCAAGGGTTTGTGCCGAACACTGAAGCTTTCTTT.

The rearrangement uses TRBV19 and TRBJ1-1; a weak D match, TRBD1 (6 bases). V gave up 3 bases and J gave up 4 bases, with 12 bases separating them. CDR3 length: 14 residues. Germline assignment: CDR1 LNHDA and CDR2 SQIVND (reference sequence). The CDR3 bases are TGTGCCAGTAGTATCAGGACAGCTTTCACTGAAGCTTTCTTT. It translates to CASSIRTAFTEAFF.

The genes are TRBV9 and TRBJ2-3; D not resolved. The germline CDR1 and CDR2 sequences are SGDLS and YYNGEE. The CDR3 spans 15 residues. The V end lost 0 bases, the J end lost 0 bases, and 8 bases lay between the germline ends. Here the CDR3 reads CASSVEDSSTDTQYF. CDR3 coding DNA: TGTGCCAGCAGCGTAGAGGATTCTAGCACAGATACGCAGTATTTT.

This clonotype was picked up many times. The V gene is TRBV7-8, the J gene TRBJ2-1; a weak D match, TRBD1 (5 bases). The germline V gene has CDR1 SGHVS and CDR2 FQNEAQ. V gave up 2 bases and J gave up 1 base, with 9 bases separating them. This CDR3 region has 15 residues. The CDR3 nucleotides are TGTGCCAGCAGCTTAAGGCAGGGTTCCTACAATGAGCAGTTCTTC. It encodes CASSLRQGSYNEQFF.

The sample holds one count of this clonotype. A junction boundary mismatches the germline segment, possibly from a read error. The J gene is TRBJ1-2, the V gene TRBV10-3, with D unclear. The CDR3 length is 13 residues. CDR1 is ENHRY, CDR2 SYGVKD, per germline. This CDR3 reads CVISERENYGYTF. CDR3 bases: TGTGTCATCAGTGAAAGGGAAAACTATGGCTACACCTTC.

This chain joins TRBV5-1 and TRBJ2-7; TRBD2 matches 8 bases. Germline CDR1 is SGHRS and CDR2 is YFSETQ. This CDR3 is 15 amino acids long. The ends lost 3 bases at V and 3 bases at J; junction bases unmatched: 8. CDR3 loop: CASSWARGGDYEQYF. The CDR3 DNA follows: TGCGCCAGCAGCTGGGCCCGGGGGGGGGACTACGAGCAGTACTTC. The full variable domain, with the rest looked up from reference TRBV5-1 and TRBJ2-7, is KAGVTQTPRYLIKTRGQQVTLSCSPISGHRSVSWYQQTPGQGLQFLFEYFSETQRNKGNFPGRFSGRQFSNSRSEMNVSTLELGDSALYLCASSWARGGDYEQYFGPGTRLTVT.